Reported below is one T cell receptor (beta chain). Clones were read by immunoSEQ multiplex PCR, and TCRdb kept only the in-frame ones, dropping some. The sample has about 130,000 clones; 88% are singletons. This entry belongs to a study of blood T cell repertoires in COVID-19. Germline CDR1 SNHLY, CDR2 FYNNEI. V gave up 3 bases and J gave up 6 bases; unmatched junction bases: 1. This CDR3 spans 14 amino acids. The chain has TRBV2 and TRBJ2-7, with 14 bases aligning to TRBD2. The sequencing sample was made of peripheral blood. The sequence derives from a man over 45 with acute or convalescent COVID-19. The CDR3 coding sequence is TGTGCCAGCAGTGAGACTAGCGGGGGGGCCGAGCAGTACTTC. Amino acid sequence: CASSETSGGAEQYF.